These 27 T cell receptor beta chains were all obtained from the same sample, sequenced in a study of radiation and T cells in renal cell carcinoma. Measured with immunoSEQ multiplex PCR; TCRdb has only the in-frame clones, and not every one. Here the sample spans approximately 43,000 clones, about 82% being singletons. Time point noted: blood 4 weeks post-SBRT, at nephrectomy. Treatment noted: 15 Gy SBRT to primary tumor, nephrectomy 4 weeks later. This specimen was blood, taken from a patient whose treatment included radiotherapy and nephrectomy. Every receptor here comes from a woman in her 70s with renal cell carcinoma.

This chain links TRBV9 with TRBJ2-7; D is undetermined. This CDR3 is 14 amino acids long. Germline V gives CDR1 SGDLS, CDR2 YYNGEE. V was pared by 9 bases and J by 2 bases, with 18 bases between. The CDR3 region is CATPAEPATYEQYF. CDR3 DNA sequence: TGTGCCACCCCAGCCGAACCTGCTACCTACGAGCAGTACTTC.

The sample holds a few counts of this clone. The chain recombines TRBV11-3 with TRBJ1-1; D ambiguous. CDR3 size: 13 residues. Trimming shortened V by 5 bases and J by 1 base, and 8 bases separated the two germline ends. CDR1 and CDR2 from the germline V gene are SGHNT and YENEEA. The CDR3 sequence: CASSRLSNTEAFF. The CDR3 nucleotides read TGTGCCAGCAGCCGACTCTCGAACACTGAAGCTTTCTTT.

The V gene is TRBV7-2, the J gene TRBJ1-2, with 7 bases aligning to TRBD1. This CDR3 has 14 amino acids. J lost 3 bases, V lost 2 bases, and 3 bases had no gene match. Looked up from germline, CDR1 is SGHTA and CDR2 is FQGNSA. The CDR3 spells CASSLQGGDYGYTF. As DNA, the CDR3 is TGTGCCAGCAGCTTACAGGGGGGGGACTATGGCTACACCTTC.

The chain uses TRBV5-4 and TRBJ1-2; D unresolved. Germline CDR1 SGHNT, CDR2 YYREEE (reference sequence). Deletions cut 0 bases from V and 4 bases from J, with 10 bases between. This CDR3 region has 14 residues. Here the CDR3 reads CASSLAERIYGYTF. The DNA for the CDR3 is TGTGCCAGCAGCTTGGCCGAACGGATCTATGGCTACACCTTC.

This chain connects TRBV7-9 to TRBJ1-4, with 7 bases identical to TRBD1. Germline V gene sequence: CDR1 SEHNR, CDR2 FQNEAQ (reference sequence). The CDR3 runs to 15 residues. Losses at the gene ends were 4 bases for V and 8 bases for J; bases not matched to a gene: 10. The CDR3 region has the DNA TGTGCCAGCAGCTCTAGACAGGGAAGCCGGGAAAAACTGTTTTTT. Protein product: CASSSRQGSREKLFF.

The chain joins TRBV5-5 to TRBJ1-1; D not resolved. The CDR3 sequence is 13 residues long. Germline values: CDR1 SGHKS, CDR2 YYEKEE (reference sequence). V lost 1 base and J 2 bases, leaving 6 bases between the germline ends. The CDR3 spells CASSLLFNTEAFF. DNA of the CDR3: TGTGCCAGCAGCTTGTTGTTCAACACTGAAGCTTTCTTT.

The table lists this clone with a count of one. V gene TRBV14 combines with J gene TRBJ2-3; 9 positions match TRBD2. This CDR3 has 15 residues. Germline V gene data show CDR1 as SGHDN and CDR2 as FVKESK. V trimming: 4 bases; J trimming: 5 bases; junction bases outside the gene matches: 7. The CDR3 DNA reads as TGTGCCAGCAGCCGGAGCGGGAGGCTCGGAGATACGCAGTATTTT. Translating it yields CASSRSGRLGDTQYF.

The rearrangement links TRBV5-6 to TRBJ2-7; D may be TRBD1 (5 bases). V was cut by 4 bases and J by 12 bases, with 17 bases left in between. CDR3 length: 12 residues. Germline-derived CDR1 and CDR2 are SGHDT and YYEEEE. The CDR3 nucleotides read TGTGCCAGCAGCCGCGACAGCTATACACTGTACTTC. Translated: CASSRDSYTLYF.

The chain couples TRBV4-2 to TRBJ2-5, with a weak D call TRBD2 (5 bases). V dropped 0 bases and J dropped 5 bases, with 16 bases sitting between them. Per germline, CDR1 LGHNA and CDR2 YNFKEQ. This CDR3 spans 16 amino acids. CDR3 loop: CASSQDWAIARETQYF. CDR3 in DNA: TGTGCCAGCAGCCAAGATTGGGCTATAGCGCGGGAGACCCAGTACTTC.

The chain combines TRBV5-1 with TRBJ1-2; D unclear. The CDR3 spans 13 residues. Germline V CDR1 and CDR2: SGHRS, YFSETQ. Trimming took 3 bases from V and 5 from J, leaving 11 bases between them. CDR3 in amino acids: CASSSGERYGYTF. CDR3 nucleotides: TGCGCCAGCAGCTCCGGGGAACGATATGGCTACACCTTC.

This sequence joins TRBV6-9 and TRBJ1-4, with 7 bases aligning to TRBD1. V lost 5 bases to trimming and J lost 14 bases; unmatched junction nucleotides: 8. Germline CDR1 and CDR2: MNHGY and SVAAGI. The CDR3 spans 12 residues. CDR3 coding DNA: TGTGCCAGCAGTCTATGGGACAGAATTCTGTTTTTT. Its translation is CASSLWDRILFF.

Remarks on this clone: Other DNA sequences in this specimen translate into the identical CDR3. This CDR3 is CASSIGQGNYGYTF. CDR3 coding DNA: TGTGCCAGTAGTATTGGACAGGGTAACTATGGCTACACCTTC. V is TRBV19 and J is TRBJ1-2; 8 positions match TRBD1. Trimming at V came to 3 bases and at J to 1 base, leaving 1 base not matched to a gene. This CDR3 spans 14 amino acids. The germline V gene encodes CDR1 LNHDA and CDR2 SQIVND (reference sequence).

The CDR3 protein is CASSPFSGVDTGELFF. The CDR3 DNA sequence: TGTGCCAGCAGCCCCTTCAGCGGGGTAGACACCGGGGAGCTGTTTTTT. V usage is TRBV7-3 and J usage is TRBJ2-2; 7 bases match TRBD2. This CDR3 has 16 residues. The trim removed 5 bases at V and 3 bases at J, leaving 9 bases unmatched. The germline V gene has CDR1 SGHTA and CDR2 FQGTGA.

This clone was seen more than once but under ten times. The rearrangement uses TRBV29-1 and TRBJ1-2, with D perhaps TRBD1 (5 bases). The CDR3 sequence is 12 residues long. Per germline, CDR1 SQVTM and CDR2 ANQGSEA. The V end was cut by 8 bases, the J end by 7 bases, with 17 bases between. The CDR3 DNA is TGCAGCTCGTACGGAGGGGCTCCTGGCTACACCTTC. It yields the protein CSSYGGAPGYTF.

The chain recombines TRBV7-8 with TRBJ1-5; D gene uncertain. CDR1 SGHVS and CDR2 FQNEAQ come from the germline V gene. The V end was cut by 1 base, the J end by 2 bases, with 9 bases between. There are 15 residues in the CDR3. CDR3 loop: CASSLVGNGNQPQHF. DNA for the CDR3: TGTGCCAGCAGCTTAGTCGGGAACGGCAATCAGCCCCAGCATTTT.

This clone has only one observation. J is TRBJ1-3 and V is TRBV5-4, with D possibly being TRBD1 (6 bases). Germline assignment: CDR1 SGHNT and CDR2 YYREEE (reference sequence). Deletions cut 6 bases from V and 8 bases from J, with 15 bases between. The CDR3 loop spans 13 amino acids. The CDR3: CASNLRGADTIYF. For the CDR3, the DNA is TGTGCCAGCAATTTGCGGGGGGCAGACACCATATATTTT.

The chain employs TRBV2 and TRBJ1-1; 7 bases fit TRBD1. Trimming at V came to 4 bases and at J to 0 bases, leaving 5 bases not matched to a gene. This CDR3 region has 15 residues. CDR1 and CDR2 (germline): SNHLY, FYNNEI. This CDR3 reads CASSAHRGLNTEAFF. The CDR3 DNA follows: TGTGCCAGCAGTGCACACAGGGGACTGAACACTGAAGCTTTCTTT.

The CDR3 loop reads CASRPAGEGEQYF. In DNA, the CDR3 is TGTGCCAGCAGGCCTGCCGGGGAGGGCGAGCAGTACTTC. V and J are TRBV11-2 and TRBJ2-7; 7 bases align to TRBD2. Per the germline V gene, CDR1 is SGHAT and CDR2 is FQNNGV. V trimming: 6 bases; J trimming: 6 bases; junction bases outside the gene matches: 8. The CDR3 extends over 13 amino acids.

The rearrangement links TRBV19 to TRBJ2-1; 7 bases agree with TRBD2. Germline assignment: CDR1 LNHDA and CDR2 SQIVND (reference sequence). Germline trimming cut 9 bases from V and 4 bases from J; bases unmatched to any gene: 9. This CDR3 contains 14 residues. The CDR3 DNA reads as TGTGCCAGCCAGCGGGACTCTTATTACAATGAGCAGTTCTTC. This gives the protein CASQRDSYYNEQFF.

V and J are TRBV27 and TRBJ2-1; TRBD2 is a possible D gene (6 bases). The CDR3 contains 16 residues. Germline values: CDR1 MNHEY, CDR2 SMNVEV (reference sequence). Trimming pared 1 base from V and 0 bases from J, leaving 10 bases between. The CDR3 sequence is CASSLWGVSSYNEQFF. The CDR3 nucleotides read TGTGCCAGCAGTTTATGGGGGGTGTCCTCCTACAATGAGCAGTTCTTC.

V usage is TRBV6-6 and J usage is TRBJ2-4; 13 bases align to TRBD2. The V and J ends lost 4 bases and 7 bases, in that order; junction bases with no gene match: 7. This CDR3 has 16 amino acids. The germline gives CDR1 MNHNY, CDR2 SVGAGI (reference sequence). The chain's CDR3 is CASSSSGTSGTNIQYF. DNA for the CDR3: TGTGCCAGCAGTTCTTCCGGGACTAGCGGGACCAACATTCAGTACTTC.

The CDR3 nucleotides are TGTGCCAGCAGTTCGGGTCTTAAGGACGAGCAGTACTTC. The encoded protein is CASSSGLKDEQYF. The V and J genes are TRBV28 and TRBJ2-7; no reliable D call. The V end was cut by 4 bases, the J end by 5 bases, with 12 bases between. The CDR3 has 13 residues. In germline, CDR1 is MDHEN, CDR2 SYDVKM.

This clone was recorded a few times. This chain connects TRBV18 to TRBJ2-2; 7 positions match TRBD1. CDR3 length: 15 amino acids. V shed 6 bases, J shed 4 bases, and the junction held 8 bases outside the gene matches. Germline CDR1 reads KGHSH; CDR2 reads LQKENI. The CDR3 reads CASSQGGQSTGELFF. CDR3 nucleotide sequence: TGTGCCAGCTCCCAAGGGGGACAGTCCACCGGGGAGCTGTTTTTT.

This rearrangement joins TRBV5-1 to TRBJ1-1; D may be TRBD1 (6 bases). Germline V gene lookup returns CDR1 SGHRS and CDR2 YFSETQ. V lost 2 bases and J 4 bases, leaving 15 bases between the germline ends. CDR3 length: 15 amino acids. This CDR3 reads CASSFLSGVGTEAFF. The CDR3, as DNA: TGCGCCAGCAGCTTTTTATCAGGGGTTGGCACTGAAGCTTTCTTT. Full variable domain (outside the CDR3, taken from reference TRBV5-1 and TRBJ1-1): KAGVTQTPRYLIKTRGQQVTLSCSPISGHRSVSWYQQTPGQGLQFLFEYFSETQRNKGNFPGRFSGRQFSNSRSEMNVSTLELGDSALYLCASSFLSGVGTEAFFGQGTRLTVV.

Here the CDR3 DNA reads TGCGCCAGCAGCCAATATTATCTAAGTGAGTCTAGCACAGATACGCAGTATTTT. Its protein is CASSQYYLSESSTDTQYF. The chain uses TRBV4-3 and TRBJ2-3; D not resolved. V was trimmed by 2 bases and J by 0 bases, leaving 18 bases between them. In germline, CDR1 is LGHNA, CDR2 YSLEER. This CDR3 region has 18 residues.

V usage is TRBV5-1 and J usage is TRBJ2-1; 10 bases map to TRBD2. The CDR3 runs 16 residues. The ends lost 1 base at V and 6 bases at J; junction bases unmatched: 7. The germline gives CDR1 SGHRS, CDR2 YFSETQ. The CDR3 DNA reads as TGCGCCAGCAGCTTGAGTTCGAGCGGGGGGGCCAATGAGCAGTTCTTC. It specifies CASSLSSSGGANEQFF.

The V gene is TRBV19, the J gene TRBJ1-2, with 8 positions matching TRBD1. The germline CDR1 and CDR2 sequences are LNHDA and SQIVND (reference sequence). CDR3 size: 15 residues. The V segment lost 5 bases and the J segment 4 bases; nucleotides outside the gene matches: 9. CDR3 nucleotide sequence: TGTGCCAGTAGTCTAGGACAGGGAAACGCCTATGGCTACACCTTC. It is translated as CASSLGQGNAYGYTF.